This TCR beta chain was recovered during a study of shared clonotypes between healthy human individuals. Study-wide findings and caveats: Blood alone was sampled, and tissue repertoires likely differ. Sharing across four donors was highest in naive CD4 (around 5%) and lowest in memory CD8 (around 0.4%).

Memory CD4+ cells were the fraction left after CD45RA+ naive selection. The CDR3 contains 13 residues. Germline V gives CDR1 GTSNPN, CDR2 SVGIG (reference sequence). V dropped 5 bases and J dropped 2 bases, with 10 bases sitting between them. Comment on this clone: Its cognate antigen is unknown.

Profiled with immunoSEQ multiplex PCR; TCRdb holds only in-frame clones, not every one. The sample yields under 1,100,000 clones, roughly 70% seen once. The chain employs TRBV30 and TRBJ1-5; D is unresolved. This sequence originates from a man younger than 30 in good health. Sequencing was performed on memory CD4+ T cells sorted from blood. The sample's subset: CD45RA-negative fraction. Written as DNA, the CDR3 is TGTGCCTGGGGCACCCTGCGCAATCAGCCCCAGCATTTT. It specifies CAWGTLRNQPQHF.